Below, 19 T cell receptor beta chains from the same sample are listed, as sequenced in a study of blood T cells in healthy people across ages. It was with a sample-barcoded 5' primer and a J-beta primer mix that a second PCR of about 7 to 12 cycles was run. In TCRdb, the 5' RACE reads were re-called with MiXCR into one record per CDR3 protein. The sample lists fewer than 800,000 distinct CDR3 sequences, roughly 32% occurring once. The source material was blood. Every receptor here comes from a woman at least 80 years old in good health.

This clonotype was seen only a few times. V usage is TRBV28 and J usage is TRBJ1-2; 7 bases line up with TRBD1. V trimming: 5 bases; J trimming: 8 bases; junction bases outside the gene matches: 8. This CDR3 contains 13 residues. Germline V CDR1 and CDR2: MDHEN, SYDVKM. The CDR3 is CASSVEGARGYTF. The CDR3 region has the DNA TGTGCCAGCAGTGTGGAGGGGGCAAGAGGCTACACCTTC.

V is TRBV30 and J is TRBJ2-7; tentatively, D is TRBD2 (6 bases). This CDR3 is built from 12 residues. Trimming took 5 bases from V and 3 from J, leaving 11 bases between them. CDR1 is GTSNPN and CDR2 is SVGIG in the germline V gene (reference sequence). In nucleotides, the CDR3 is TGTGCCTGGCGGGGGTTCCACTACGAGCAGTACTTC. It yields the protein CAWRGFHYEQYF.

The chain combines TRBV20-1 with TRBJ1-1, with 9 positions matching TRBD1. With V trimmed by 3 bases and J by 3 bases, 8 bases remained unmatched. The germline gives CDR1 DFQATT, CDR2 SNEGSKA (reference sequence). The CDR3 sequence is 15 residues long. The CDR3 nucleotides read TGCAGTGCTAGTAACAGGGGGCTTGCGGACACTGAAGCTTTCTTT. As protein: CSASNRGLADTEAFF.

Points on this clonotype: The junction differs from germline at one of its ends, possibly a read error. J is TRBJ2-2 and V is TRBV12-3 or TRBV12-4; 7 bases map to TRBD1. The CDR3 runs 14 residues. The DNA for the CDR3 is TGTGCCAGCAGATCGGGACAGAACATCGGGGAGCTGTTTTTT. Its protein is CASRSGQNIGELFF.

This clonotype was recorded only once. The junction departs from germline at one end; a sequencing error may be responsible. This rearrangement joins TRBV6-5 to TRBJ2-5, with D maybe TRBD1 (6 bases). The DNA end favors TRBJ2-7, so the J call may be wrong. This CDR3 comprises 14 residues. In germline, CDR1 is MNHEY, CDR2 SVGAGI. This CDR3 reads CASSRTDRSHEQYF. DNA for the CDR3: TGTGCCAGCAGTCGGACAGACCGCTCCCACGAGCAGTACTTC.

The chain couples TRBV7-8 to TRBJ2-7; 13 bases are shared with TRBD2. The CDR3 is 16 residues long. Germline CDR1 SGHVS, CDR2 FQNEAQ. V was clipped by 2 bases and J by 4 bases; unmatched bases: 5. CDR3 DNA sequence: TGTGCCAGCAGCTTAACTAGCGGGAGGGAGCGGTACGAGCAGTACTTC. Residues: CASSLTSGRERYEQYF.

This clonotype came up a few times. This chain connects TRBV15 to TRBJ1-2; TRBD1 might be the D (6 bases). CDR1 and CDR2 from the germline V gene are LNHNV and YYDKDF (reference sequence). Trimming cost V 0 bases and J 4 bases, with 18 bases left between them. The CDR3 runs 17 residues. In DNA form, the CDR3 reads TGTGCCACCAGCAGAGATTCGGTCAGGGGATGGATCTATGGCTACACCTTC. This codes for CATSRDSVRGWIYGYTF.

In this sample, this clonotype turned up a few times. This rearrangement joins TRBV2 to TRBJ1-2; D might be TRBD1 (5 bases). The germline CDR1 and CDR2 sequences are SNHLY and FYNNEI. Trimming cost V 3 bases and J 8 bases, with 22 bases left between them. This CDR3 comprises 16 residues. CDR3 region: CASSDRLGTGAGGYTF. The DNA for the CDR3 is TGTGCCAGCAGTGATCGATTGGGAACAGGCGCCGGGGGCTACACCTTC.

Points on this clonotype: A read error may be the cause here, since a much bigger clone is one base away. V usage is TRBV28 and J usage is TRBJ2-3; TRBD1 aligns across 7 bases. CDR3 length equals 14 residues. Germline V lookup: CDR1 MDHEN, CDR2 SYDVKM. Trimming removed 6 bases from V and 4 bases from J; junction bases left unmatched: 7. CDR3 sequence (DNA): TGTGCCAGCAGAGACAGGGACGGGTCAGATACGCAGTATTTT. Translating gives CASRDRDGSDTQYF.

This chain joins TRBV4-3 and TRBJ1-2; D is ambiguous. The CDR3 is made up of 13 amino acids. Germline lookup yields CDR1 LGHNA and CDR2 YSLEER. Trimming took off 3 bases at V and 4 bases at J, with 9 bases between the two ends. In DNA form, the CDR3 reads TGCGCCAGCAGCCAGCAGGATGGCTATGGCTACACCTTC. Translating gives CASSQQDGYGYTF.

In its sample, this clonotype was seen many times. The chain has TRBV6-1 and TRBJ2-6; either TRBD1 or TRBD2 may supply D (5 bases each). CDR1 is MNHNS, CDR2 SASEGT, per germline. The CDR3 is made up of 14 amino acids. With 8 bases removed from V and 4 bases from J, the gap between germline ends came to 12 bases. This CDR3 is CASGGPVGANVLTF. The CDR3 nucleotides are TGTGCCAGCGGGGGTCCCGTCGGGGCCAACGTCCTGACTTTC.

A note on this clonotype: A much larger clone lies a single base off, so this may be a read error. The CDR3 region has the DNA TGTGCCAGCAGTGCAATACAGCCCCAGCATTTT. Translation gives CASSAIQPQHF. The genes are TRBV6-1 and TRBJ1-5, with D uncertain. Trimming shortened V by 4 bases and J by 7 bases, and 5 bases separated the two germline ends. The CDR3 spans 11 residues. Per the germline V gene, CDR1 is MNHNS and CDR2 is SASEGT.

This clonotype was seen many times. The rearrangement joins TRBV7-2 to TRBJ2-7; 14 bases match TRBD2. CDR3 size: 18 residues. V shed 2 bases, J shed 0 bases, and the junction held 6 bases outside the gene matches. The germline V gene encodes CDR1 SGHTA and CDR2 FQGNSA. The CDR3 loop is CASSLRTSGGTTSYEQYF. Here the CDR3 DNA reads TGTGCCAGCAGCTTACGGACTAGCGGGGGGACGACCTCCTACGAGCAGTACTTC.

This clonotype has just one count. V usage is TRBV20-1 and J usage is TRBJ2-6; no definite D call. Looked up from germline, CDR1 is DFQATT and CDR2 is SNEGSKA (reference sequence). This CDR3 has 14 residues. V lost 3 bases to trimming and J lost 2 bases, with 8 bases between them. The CDR3 here is CSAREQAGANVLTF. In DNA form, the CDR3 reads TGCAGTGCTAGGGAGCAGGCTGGGGCCAACGTCCTGACTTTC.

Many counts were recorded for this clonotype. This chain uses TRBV5-1 with TRBJ1-2; D unresolved. Trimming shortened V by 3 bases and J by 4 bases, and 13 bases separated the two germline ends. Germline V CDR1 and CDR2: SGHRS, YFSETQ. The CDR3 runs 14 residues. As DNA, the CDR3 is TGCGCCAGCAGCTCCACCAGGCTGGGCTATGGCTACACCTTC. Translated, it gives CASSSTRLGYGYTF.

Of note for this clonotype: The junction differs from germline at one of its ends, possibly a read error. V and J are TRBV13 and TRBJ2-7; D is possibly TRBD1 (5 bases). Germline CDR1 PRHDT, CDR2 FYEKMQ (reference sequence). The CDR3 runs to 16 residues. The CDR3 DNA reads TGTGCCAGCAGCTTAGGCATAGGGGAAATGGGCTACGAGCAGTGCTTC. Translating gives CASSLGIGEMGYEQCF. Based on the CDR3 plus reference TRBV13 and TRBJ2-7, the full variable domain is AAGVIQSPRHLIKEKRETATLKCYPIPRHDTVYWYQQGPGQDPQFLISFYEKMQSDKGSIPDRFSAQQFSDYHSELNMSSLELGDSALYFCASSLGIGEMGYEQCFGPGTRLTVT.

A remark on this clonotype: A clone one base away is much larger, so this may be a read error. The chain is built from TRBV14 and TRBJ2-1; TRBD2 aligns across 8 bases. V trimming: 8 bases; J trimming: 8 bases; junction bases outside the gene matches: 11. Germline-derived CDR1 and CDR2 are SGHDN and FVKESK. CDR3 length: 14 residues. CDR3 sequence reads: CASSYGGALDEQFF. In nucleotides, the CDR3 is TGTGCCAGCTCTTACGGGGGGGCCCTTGATGAGCAGTTCTTC.

This clonotype was detected many times. This chain joins TRBV7-2 and TRBJ2-7, with TRBD1 matching over 9 bases. CDR3 length equals 16 residues. V lost 5 bases and J lost 1; bases outside the gene matches: 9. The V gene's germline CDR1 is SGHTA and CDR2 FQGNSA. The CDR3 DNA reads as TGTGCCAGCAGCCCGGACGGGACAGGGAGATCCTACGAGCAGTACTTC. Residues: CASSPDGTGRSYEQYF. Complete variable domain (other parts from reference TRBV7-2 and TRBJ2-7): GAGVSQSPSNKVTEKGKDVELRCDPISGHTALYWYRQSLGQGLEFLIYFQGNSAPDKSGLPSDRFSAERTGGSVSTLTIQRTQQEDSAVYLCASSPDGTGRSYEQYFGPGTRLTVT.

This clonotype was seen a handful of times. V and J are TRBV24-1 and TRBJ2-7, with D perhaps being TRBD1 or TRBD2 (5 bases each). Germline CDR1 KGHDR, CDR2 SFDVKD. CDR3 length: 15 residues. V gave up 10 bases and J gave up 3 bases, with 21 bases separating them. The CDR3 DNA is TGTGCCACATGGACCACGGGGCCATCCTACTACGAGCAGTACTTC. It yields the protein CATWTTGPSYYEQYF.